This TCR beta chain was documented in a study of blood T cell repertoires in COVID-19. The overall study: Material from acute and convalescent COVID-19 was sourced from the United States, Italy and Spain.

CDR3 length equals 15 residues. Germline values: CDR1 SGHVS, CDR2 FQNEAQ. V gave up 3 bases and J gave up 7 bases, with 16 bases separating them. Recruited during active infection, patients (from Seattle) were subsequently followed longitudinally. Per the original methods: Estimates of nucleated cell counts were drawn from the amplification of reference gene primers. The table came from immunoSEQ multiplex PCR; TCRdb's copy has only in-frame clones and leaves some out. V, J and clone size were drawn from that table, and D and trimming were deduced from the DNA. The sample has 75,000 to 95,000 clones; roughly 70% are singletons.

The sequenced sample consisted of peripheral blood. The source of this sequence is a man between 65 and 80 years old with COVID-19, enrolled during active disease. The rearrangement uses TRBV7-8 and TRBJ2-1, with D possibly TRBD2 on 6 matching bases. CDR3 DNA: TGTGCCAGCAGCTTCCCGGGACTCAAACGAAATGAGCAGTTCTTC. Translated: CASSFPGLKRNEQFF.